The T cell receptor (beta chain) described here comes from a study of human CD8 memory T cell subsets. The authors made TCR beta libraries using UMI-labeled 5' RACE. TCRdb reworked the 5' RACE reads into one entry per CDR3 protein, no DNA. Its table records approximately 5,700 distinct CDR3 sequences. The sequencing input was CD8+ T cells from PBMCs. The TCR originated in a human donor in good health.

The CDR3 sequence: CASSLEFRSGNTIYF. The V and J genes are TRBV12-3 or TRBV12-4 and TRBJ1-3. The CDR3 is 15 residues long.